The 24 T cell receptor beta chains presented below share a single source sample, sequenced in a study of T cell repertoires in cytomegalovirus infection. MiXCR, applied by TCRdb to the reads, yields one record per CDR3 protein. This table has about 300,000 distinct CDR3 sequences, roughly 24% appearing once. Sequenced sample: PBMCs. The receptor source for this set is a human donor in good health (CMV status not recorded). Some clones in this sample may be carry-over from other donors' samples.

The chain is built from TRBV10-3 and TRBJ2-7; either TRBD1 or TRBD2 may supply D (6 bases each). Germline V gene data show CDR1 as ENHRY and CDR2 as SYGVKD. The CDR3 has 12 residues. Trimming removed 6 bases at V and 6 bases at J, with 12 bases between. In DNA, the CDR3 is TGTGCCATCAGAGAACAGGGAGGCGAGCAGTACTTC. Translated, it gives CAIREQGGEQYF.

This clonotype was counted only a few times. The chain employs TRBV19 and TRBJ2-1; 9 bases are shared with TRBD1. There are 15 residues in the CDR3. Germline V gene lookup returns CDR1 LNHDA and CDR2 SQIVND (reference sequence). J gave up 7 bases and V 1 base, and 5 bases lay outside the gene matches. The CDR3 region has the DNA TGTGCCAGTAGTATAGTGACAGGGGGGCGGAATGAGCAGTTCTTC. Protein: CASSIVTGGRNEQFF.

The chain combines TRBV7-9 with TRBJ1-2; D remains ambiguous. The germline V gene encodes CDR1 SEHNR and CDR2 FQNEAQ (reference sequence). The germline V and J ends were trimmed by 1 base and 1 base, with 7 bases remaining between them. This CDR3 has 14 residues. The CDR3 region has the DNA TGTGCCAGCAGCTTAGTTCCCCTTAACTATGGCTACACCTTC. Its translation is CASSLVPLNYGYTF.

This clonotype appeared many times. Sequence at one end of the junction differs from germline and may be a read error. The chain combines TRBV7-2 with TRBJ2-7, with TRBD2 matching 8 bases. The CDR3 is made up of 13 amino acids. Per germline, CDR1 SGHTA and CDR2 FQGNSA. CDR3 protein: CATSSREGLEQYF. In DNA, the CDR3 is TGTGCCACCAGCTCCCGGGAGGGCCTCGAGCAGTACTTC. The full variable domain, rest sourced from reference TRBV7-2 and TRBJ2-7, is GAGVSQSPSNKVTEKGKDVELRCDPISGHTALYWYRQSLGQGLEFLIYFQGNSAPDKSGLPSDRFSAERTGGSVSTLTIQRTQQEDSAVYLCATSSREGLEQYFGPGTRLTVT.

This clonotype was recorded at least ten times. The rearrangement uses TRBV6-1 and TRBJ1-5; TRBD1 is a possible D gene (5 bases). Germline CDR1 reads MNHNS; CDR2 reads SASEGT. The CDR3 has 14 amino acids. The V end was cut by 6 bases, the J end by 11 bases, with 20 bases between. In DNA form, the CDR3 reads TGTGCCAGCAGGTTCACAGGACCCCAAAAGGCCCAGCATTTT. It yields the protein CASRFTGPQKAQHF.

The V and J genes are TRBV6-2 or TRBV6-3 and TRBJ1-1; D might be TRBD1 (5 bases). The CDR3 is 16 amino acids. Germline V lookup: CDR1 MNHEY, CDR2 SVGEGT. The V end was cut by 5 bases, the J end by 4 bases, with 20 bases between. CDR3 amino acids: CASSLGTPTRGTEAFF. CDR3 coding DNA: TGTGCCAGCAGTCTCGGGACTCCAACGCGGGGCACTGAAGCTTTCTTT.

The CDR3 sequence: CASSPIKGRYNEQFF. CDR3 DNA: TGTGCCAGCAGTCCAATTAAAGGAAGATACAATGAGCAGTTCTTC. This sequence joins TRBV6-5 and TRBJ2-1; D is unresolved. Germline CDR1 reads MNHEY; CDR2 reads SVGAGI. The CDR3 totals 15 residues. The V end was cut by 5 bases, the J end by 4 bases, with 15 bases between.

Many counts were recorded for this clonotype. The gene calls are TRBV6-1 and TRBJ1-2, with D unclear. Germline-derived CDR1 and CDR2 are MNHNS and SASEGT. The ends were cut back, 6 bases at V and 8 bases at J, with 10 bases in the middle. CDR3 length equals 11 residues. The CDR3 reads CASSLQYGYTF. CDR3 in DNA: TGTGCCAGCAGCTTACAATACGGCTACACCTTC.

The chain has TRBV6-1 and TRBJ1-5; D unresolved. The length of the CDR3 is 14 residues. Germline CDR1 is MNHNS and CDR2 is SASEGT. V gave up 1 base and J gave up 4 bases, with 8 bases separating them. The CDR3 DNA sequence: TGTGCCAGCAGTGAAGAGCCCGATAATCAGCCCCAGCATTTT. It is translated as CASSEEPDNQPQHF.

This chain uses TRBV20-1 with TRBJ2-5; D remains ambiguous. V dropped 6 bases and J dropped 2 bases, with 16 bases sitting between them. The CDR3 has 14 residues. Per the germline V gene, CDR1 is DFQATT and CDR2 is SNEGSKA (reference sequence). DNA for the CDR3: TGCAGTGCCCCGAGGAGACTGGGACAAGAGACCCAGTACTTC. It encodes CSAPRRLGQETQYF.

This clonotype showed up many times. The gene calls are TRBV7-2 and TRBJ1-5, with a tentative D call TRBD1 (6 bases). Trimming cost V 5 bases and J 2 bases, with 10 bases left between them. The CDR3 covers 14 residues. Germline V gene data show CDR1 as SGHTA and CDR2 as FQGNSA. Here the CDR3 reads CASSVRQGNQPQHF. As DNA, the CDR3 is TGTGCCAGCAGCGTAAGACAGGGCAATCAGCCCCAGCATTTT.

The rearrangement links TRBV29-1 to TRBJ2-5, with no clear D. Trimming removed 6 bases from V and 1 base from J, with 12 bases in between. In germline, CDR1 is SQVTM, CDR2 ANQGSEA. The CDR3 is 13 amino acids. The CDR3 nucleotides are TGCAGCGTGGCCCGGACGGTCCAAGAGACCCAGTACTTC. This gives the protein CSVARTVQETQYF. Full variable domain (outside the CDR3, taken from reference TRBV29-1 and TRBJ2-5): SAVISQKPSRDICQRGTSLTIQCQVDSQVTMMFWYRQQPGQSLTLIATANQGSEATYESGFVIDKFPISRPNLTFSTLTVSNMSPEDSSIYLCSVARTVQETQYFGPGTRLLVL.

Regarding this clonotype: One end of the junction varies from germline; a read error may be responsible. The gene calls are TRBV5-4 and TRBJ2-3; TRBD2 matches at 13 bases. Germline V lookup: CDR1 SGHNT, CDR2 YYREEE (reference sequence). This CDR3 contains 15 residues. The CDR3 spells CANSPGLAGTDTQYF. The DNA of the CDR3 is TGTGCCAACAGCCCGGGACTAGCGGGGACAGATACGCAGTATTTT.

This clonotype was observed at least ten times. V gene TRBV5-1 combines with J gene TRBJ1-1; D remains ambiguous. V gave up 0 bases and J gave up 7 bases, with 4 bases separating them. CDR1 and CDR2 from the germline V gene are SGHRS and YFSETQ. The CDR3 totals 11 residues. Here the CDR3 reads CASSLDFEAFF. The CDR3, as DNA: TGCGCCAGCAGCTTGGACTTTGAAGCTTTCTTT.

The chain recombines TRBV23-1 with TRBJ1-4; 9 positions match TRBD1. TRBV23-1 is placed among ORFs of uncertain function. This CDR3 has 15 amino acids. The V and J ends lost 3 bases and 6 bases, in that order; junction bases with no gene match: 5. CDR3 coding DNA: TGCGCCAGCAGTCACCCCAACAGGGGGCATGAAAAACTGTTTTTT. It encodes CASSHPNRGHEKLFF.

As DNA, the CDR3 is TGTGCCAGCAGTCCTTCGACTAGCGGGAGTTACGAGCAGTACTTC. The encoded protein is CASSPSTSGSYEQYF. The V gene is TRBV6-2 or TRBV6-3, the J gene TRBJ2-7, with 12 nucleotides matching TRBD2. Trimming took 5 bases from V and 4 from J; bases not matched to a gene: 6. Germline values: CDR1 MNHEY, CDR2 SVGEGT. The CDR3 contains 15 residues.

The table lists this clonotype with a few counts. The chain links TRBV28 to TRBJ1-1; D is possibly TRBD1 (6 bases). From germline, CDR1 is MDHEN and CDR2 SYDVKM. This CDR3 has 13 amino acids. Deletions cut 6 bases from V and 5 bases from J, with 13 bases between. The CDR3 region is CASRGGLRTEAFF. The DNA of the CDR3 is TGTGCCAGCAGAGGGGGTCTCCGGACTGAAGCTTTCTTT.

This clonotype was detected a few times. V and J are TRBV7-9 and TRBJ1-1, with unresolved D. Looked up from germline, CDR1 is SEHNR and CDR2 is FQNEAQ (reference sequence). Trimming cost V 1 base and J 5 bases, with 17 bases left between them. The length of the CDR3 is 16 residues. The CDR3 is CASSLEGIGKRTEAFF. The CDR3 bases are TGTGCCAGCAGCTTAGAAGGGATCGGGAAGAGGACTGAAGCTTTCTTT.

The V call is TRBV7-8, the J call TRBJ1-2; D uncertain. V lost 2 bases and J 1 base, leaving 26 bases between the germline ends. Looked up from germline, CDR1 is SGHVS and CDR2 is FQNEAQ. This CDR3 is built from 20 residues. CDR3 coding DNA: TGTGCCAGCAGCTTATTAGGATTTAGGAGTACCTTCAATGATAACTATGGCTACACCTTC. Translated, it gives CASSLLGFRSTFNDNYGYTF.

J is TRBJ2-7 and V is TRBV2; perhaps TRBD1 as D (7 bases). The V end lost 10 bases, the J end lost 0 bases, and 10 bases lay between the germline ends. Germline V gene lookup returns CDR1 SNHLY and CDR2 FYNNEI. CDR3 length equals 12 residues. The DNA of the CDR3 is TGTGCCAATCAGGGGGGCTCCTACGAGCAGTACTTC. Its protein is CANQGGSYEQYF.

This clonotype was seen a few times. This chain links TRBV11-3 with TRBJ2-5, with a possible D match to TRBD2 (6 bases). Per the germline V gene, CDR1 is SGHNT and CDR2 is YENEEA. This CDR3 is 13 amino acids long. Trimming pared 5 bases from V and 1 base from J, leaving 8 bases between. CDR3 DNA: TGTGCCAGCAGCACCGGGGGCCAAGAGACCCAGTACTTC. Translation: CASSTGGQETQYF.

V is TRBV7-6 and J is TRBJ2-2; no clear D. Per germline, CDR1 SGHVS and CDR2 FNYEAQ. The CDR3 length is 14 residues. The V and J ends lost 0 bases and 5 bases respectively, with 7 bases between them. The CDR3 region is CASSLAGKTGELFF. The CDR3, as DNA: TGTGCCAGCAGCTTAGCGGGAAAAACCGGGGAGCTGTTTTTT.

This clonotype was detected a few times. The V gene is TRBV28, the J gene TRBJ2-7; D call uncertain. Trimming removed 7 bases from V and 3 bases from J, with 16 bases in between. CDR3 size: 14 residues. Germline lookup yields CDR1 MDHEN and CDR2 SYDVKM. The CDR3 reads CASTSTANGYEQYF. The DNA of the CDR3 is TGTGCCAGCACCTCAACAGCGAACGGCTACGAGCAGTACTTC.

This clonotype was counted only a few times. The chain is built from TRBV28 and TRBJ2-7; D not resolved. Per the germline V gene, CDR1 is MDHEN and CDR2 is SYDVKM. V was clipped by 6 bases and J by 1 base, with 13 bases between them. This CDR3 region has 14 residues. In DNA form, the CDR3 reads TGTGCCAGCAGCCCCTCAAGGGCGTCCTACGAGCAGTACTTC. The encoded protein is CASSPSRASYEQYF.